This section outlines one T cell receptor beta chain sequence together with its context. The antigen is unknown. CDR1 is LGHNA and CDR2 is YSLEER in the germline V gene. CDR3 length: 13 residues. V lost 6 bases and J 9 bases, leaving 12 bases between the germline ends. Assay: immunoSEQ multiplex PCR; the TCRdb copy retains only in-frame clones and omits some. The sample carries more than 20,000 clones, less than 85% recorded once. This sample is part of a study of lymphopenia after photon versus proton radiotherapy. Study-wide results and caveats: Post-nadir diversity loss with photons came from oligoclonal expansion, particularly CD8+ Temra cells. Relative stability marked proton patients; photon patients lost diversity and naive cells. Survival link was tested only in deceased patients; proton benefit remains a possibility. Larger post-nadir TCR diversity loss correlated inversely with survival in deceased patients.

Sequences were derived from peripheral blood, sampled from a patient treated with photon-based radiotherapy. The sequence came from a man between 60 and 75 years old with pancreatic cancer. This chain connects TRBV4-3 to TRBJ1-6; the D is unclear. The CDR3 protein is CASSLAYVSPLHF. The CDR3 DNA sequence: TGCGCCAGCAGTCTGGCTTATGTTTCACCCCTCCACTTT.